A selection of T cell receptor beta chains follows, all from one sample in a study of vaccination and CD4 T cells after COVID-19. TCRdb reanalysed the PCR reads using MiXCR and keeps one entry per CDR3 protein. The sample lists 24,000 or so distinct CDR3 sequences, roughly 42% seen once, with 6% to 9% in the top ten. Antigens for these TCRs are unknown. Sequencing was carried out using CD4+ T cells from blood, cultured in vitro. Every receptor here comes from a human donor who had recovered from COVID-19. The CDR3 runs from the conserved cysteine through the conserved F or W. Each record gives: D gene, clone size, V gene, J gene, CDR3 length, CDR3 DNA, CDR3 protein. A D gene is named only where the DNA matches it firmly. The size field is filled for only some rows; it gives once, few, many or a size class.

>TRBD2|-|TRBV7-2|TRBJ2-2|18
TGTGCCAGCAGCTTAGGGGGCCTAGCGGGAGGGGTCACCGGGGAGCTGTTTTTT
CASSLGGLAGGVTGELFF
>TRBD2|-|TRBV18|TRBJ2-1|16
TGTGCCAGCTCACCCCCGACACTAGCGGGGGGGACTGAGCAGTTCTTC
CASSPPTLAGGTEQFF
>TRBD1|few|TRBV20-1|TRBJ2-5|16
TGCAGTGCTAGAGGGGGCCGAGGGACAGTGGGCGGTACCCAGTACTTC
CSARGGRGTVGGTQYF
>-|-|TRBV7-2|TRBJ2-4|15
TGTGCCAGCAGCTCCCCGGCGCTAGCCAAAAACATTCAGTACTTC
CASSSPALAKNIQYF
>-|once|TRBV19|TRBJ2-3|12
TGTGCCAGTAGCTTAAACACAGATACGCAGTATTTT
CASSLNTDTQYF
>-|-|TRBV7-8|TRBJ1-1|13
TGTGCCAGCAGCCGTTCGGCAAGCACTGAAGCTTTCTTT
CASSRSASTEAFF
>TRBD2|-|TRBV28|TRBJ2-3|15
TGTGCCAGCAGTCTACCTAGCGGGGGGTCAGATACGCAGTATTTT
CASSLPSGGSDTQYF
>TRBD2|-|TRBV20-1|TRBJ2-3|15
TGCAGTGCTAGAGGGCTAGCGGGAGCCGCAGATACGCAGTATTTT
CSARGLAGAADTQYF
>-|-|TRBV11-2|TRBJ1-2|13
TGTGCCAGCAGCGGAACACGCTCGGGGGGCTACACCTTC
CASSGTRSGGYTF
>-|-|TRBV9|TRBJ2-1|14
TGTGCCAGCAGCGTGGGACTGGGTTACAATGAGCAGTTCTTC
CASSVGLGYNEQFF
>-|few|TRBV7-9|TRBJ1-1|14
TGTGCCAGCAGCCTCACAGGGCAGGGCACTGAAGCTTTCTTT
CASSLTGQGTEAFF
>-|few|TRBV20-1|TRBJ1-5|16
TGCAGTGCTAGAGATTTCGGGCGGGCAGGCAATCAGCCCCAGCATTTT
CSARDFGRAGNQPQHF
>-|few|TRBV7-9|TRBJ1-2|13
TGTGCCAGCAGCCCGACAGATAACTATGGCTACACCTTC
CASSPTDNYGYTF
>-|-|TRBV6-1|TRBJ1-5|13
TGTGCCAGCACCTCTTCCGGGGCCCAGCCCCAGCATTTT
CASTSSGAQPQHF
>-|-|TRBV27|TRBJ2-1|16
TGTGCCAGCAGTTTACTCTCCGGGCAGGGTATCTATGAGCAGTTCTTC
CASSLLSGQGIYEQFF
>TRBD1|few|TRBV6-1|TRBJ2-7|13
TGTGCCAGCAGTGTGGACAGGGGCTACGAGCAGTACTTC
CASSVDRGYEQYF
>-|-|TRBV7-2|TRBJ2-1|13
TGTGCCAGCAGCTTTAACCGGGACAATGAGCAGTTCTTC
CASSFNRDNEQFF
>-|-|TRBV28|TRBJ2-7|15
TGTGCCAGCAGTTTCGGAGGGTCTAGGGGGTACGAGCAGTACTTC
CASSFGGSRGYEQYF
>-|-|TRBV7-2|TRBJ2-3|16
TGTGCCAGCAGCCTCGGGACGGGAGTGGGCACAGATACGCAGTATTTT
CASSLGTGVGTDTQYF
>-|few|TRBV28|TRBJ1-2|13
TGTGCCAGCAGAGATGGATCTAACTATGGCTACACCTTC
CASRDGSNYGYTF
>TRBD1|few|TRBV7-8|TRBJ1-1|13
TGTGCCAGCAGCTCGGACAGGGGGACTGAAGCTTTCTTT
CASSSDRGTEAFF
>-|-|TRBV18|TRBJ2-7|15
TGTGCCAGCTCACCACAGGGGGGGGGAATAGGCGAGCAGTACTTC
CASSPQGGGIGEQYF
>-|-|TRBV28|TRBJ1-1|13
TGTGCCAGCAGCTTAGCAGGTACCGCTGAAGCTTTCTTT
CASSLAGTAEAFF
>TRBD1|few|TRBV7-9|TRBJ1-1|18
TGTGCCAGCAGCTTAGGCGGGACCAGGGGACAGATGAACACTGAAGCTTTCTTT
CASSLGGTRGQMNTEAFF
>-|-|TRBV11-2|TRBJ2-1|13
TGTGCCAGCAGCTGGGAGATATACAATGAGCAGTTCTTC
CASSWEIYNEQFF
>TRBD1|-|TRBV7-8|TRBJ2-1|19
TGTGCCAGCAGCTCCGTAACCAATCGTAGGGGGCCGCCTCCGGATGAGCAGTTCTTC
CASSSVTNRRGPPPDEQFF
>-|few|TRBV21-1|TRBJ1-5|14
TGTGCCAGCGGGCCCCGGGACAGCAATCAGCCCCAGCATTTT
CASGPRDSNQPQHF
>-|few|TRBV15|TRBJ2-2|14
TGTGCCACCAGAAGGGACACGAACACCGGGGAGCTGTTTTTT
CATRRDTNTGELFF
>TRBD1|-|TRBV28|TRBJ1-1|15
TGTGCCAGCAGGACCGAGGGACAGGGGTCGTCTGAAGCTTTCTTT
CASRTEGQGSSEAFF
>-|once|TRBV2|TRBJ2-5|12
TGTGCCAGCAGTGCTGGGGGGGAGACCCAGTACTTC
CASSAGGETQYF
>TRBD1|-|TRBV6-2/TRBV6-3|TRBJ1-5|15
TGTGCCAGCAGTGCACAGGACAGGGGATATCAGCCCCAGCATTTT
CASSAQDRGYQPQHF
>-|-|TRBV28|TRBJ1-2|13
TGTGCCAGCAGTTTAGGACGGCTCTATGGCTACACCTTC
CASSLGRLYGYTF
>-|few|TRBV10-3|TRBJ1-1|13
TGTGCCATCAGTGAGTCGAACGGTCGGGAAGCTTTCTTT
CAISESNGREAFF
>TRBD2|-|TRBV10-1|TRBJ2-1|15
TGCGCCAGCAGTGAGGAGGGAGGGCCCTACAATGAGCAGTTCTTC
CASSEEGGPYNEQFF
>TRBD1|-|TRBV20-1|TRBJ2-5|14
TGCAGTGCAACAGGACAGGGGAGTGTAGAGACCCAGTACTTC
CSATGQGSVETQYF
>TRBD2|-|TRBV24-1|TRBJ2-1|16
TGTGCCACCAGTGAACCGACGGGACTAGCAGGCAATGAGCAGTTCTTC
CATSEPTGLAGNEQFF
>TRBD1|-|TRBV27|TRBJ1-5|14
TGTGCCAGCAGTTGGCAGGGGGCGGGACAGCCCCAGCATTTT
CASSWQGAGQPQHF
>-|once|TRBV18|TRBJ1-5|15
TGTGCCAGCTCCGAAACAGGGATCAGCAATCAGCCCCAGCATTTT
CASSETGISNQPQHF
>TRBD2|-|TRBV5-4|TRBJ2-5|18
TGTGCCAGCAGCTCTTGGACTAGCGGGGCGAAACGTCAAGAGACCCAGTACTTC
CASSSWTSGAKRQETQYF
>-|-|TRBV28|TRBJ1-6|15
TGTGCCAGCAGTATGCCGGCCAGGCATAATTCACCCCTCCACTTT
CASSMPARHNSPLHF
>TRBD2|once|TRBV7-2|TRBJ2-5|15
TGTGCCAGCAGCTTAGGAGCGGGGAACCAAGAGACCCAGTACTTC
CASSLGAGNQETQYF
>-|-|TRBV10-1|TRBJ2-5|15
TGCGCCAGCATCGACGACGAAAACTTCCAAGAGACCCAGTACTTC
CASIDDENFQETQYF
>-|medium-sized|TRBV6-1|TRBJ1-5|15
TGTGCCAGCAGTGAAAAATGGCTAATTAATCAGCCCCAGCATTTT
CASSEKWLINQPQHF
>-|-|TRBV6-5|TRBJ1-2|16
TGTGCCAGCAGTTACTTGGCAGGGGTCTTAAGCTATGGCTACACCTTC
CASSYLAGVLSYGYTF
>-|few|TRBV6-5|TRBJ1-5|15
TGTGCCAGCAGTTACTCTTCCGACAGCAATCAGCCCCAGCATTTT
CASSYSSDSNQPQHF
>-|few|TRBV7-3|TRBJ2-1|14
TGTGCCAGCAGGTTGACCGGGTCCTCCAATGAGCAGTTCTTC
CASRLTGSSNEQFF